A single T cell receptor beta chain is shown here with its context. No antigen is known for it. Per-base quality was not reported, and no clone a single base away is much larger than it. This specimen comes from a study of blood T cell repertoires in COVID-19 (dated by TCRdb to between 2020 and 2021). Background for the entire study: Collaborator samples came from the United States, Italy and Spain and covered acute and convalescent phases of COVID-19. The material from the prospective study consisted of cDNA or gDNA derived from T cells, B-cell-depleted T cells, or PBMCs. Subjects who had been exposed to COVID-19, were actively infected with it, or had recovered from it provided the deeply sampled blood TCRbeta repertoires that made up the dataset. The repertoires were released in a freely available public database intended as a resource for research on the immune response to SARS-CoV-2. Samples were obtained from the ongoing ImmuneRACE study (first 160 participants) and from approximately 1,200 subjects provided by 6 global collaborators. A de-identified subject ID, COVID-19 status, age in years and sex were almost always included in the sample metadata. Where available, HLA class I and class II types were taken from metadata supplied by the sample provider and were not determined by assay-based typing. General findings and caveats noted by the study authors: How much clinical and demographic metadata was included differed by source and by participant, and the metadata was provided uncurated.

V is pared back by 3 bases and J by 6 bases, with 12 bases lying between the germline termini. Taken from cysteine to phenylalanine, the CDR3 has 13 residues. Only the CDR3 DNA stays, 39 bases, in frame from base 1. CDR1 and CDR2, per the germline V gene, are SQVTM and ANQGSEA. Whole blood was collected in K2EDTA tubes by collaborating institutions according to the institutions' own protocols. For TCRbeta analysis, collaborator samples were shipped as frozen whole blood, as isolated PBMCs, or as DNA extracted from either sample type. TCRbeta CDR3 regions were amplified from genomic DNA by means of the immunoSEQ Assay, a bias-controlled multiplex PCR. The study's own analysis went as follows. Nucleated cell counts per sample were estimated from amplification of reference gene primers within the assay. Sequence reads were collapsed and filtered to measure the absolute abundance of every unique TCRbeta CDR3 rearrangement. For each sample, productive Simpson clonality was calculated by taking the square root of Simpson's diversity index across productive rearrangements. This is the immuneACCESS table as TCRdb keeps it, with only in-frame sequences that have V and J called. A part of the clones is gone; compared with another copy, unresolved V genes explain less than half, and the rest is unexplained. V and J calls plus clone size are reproduced from that table; the DNA served to infer D and trimming. The sample table shows over 20,000 clones, and roughly 91% are seen once. The top ten clones comprise 15% to 20% of the sample.

The sequencing input was peripheral blood. This sequence was found in a man between 65 and 85 years old with active COVID-19. The chain joins TRBV29-1 to TRBJ1-5, and perhaps TRBD1 as D gene, on 5 matching bases. The DNA sequence is as follows: TGCAGCGTTGAGACAGATAGAGGTCAGCCCCAGCATTTT. Translated, it reads CSVETDRGQPQHF. With all but the CDR3 taken from the reference TRBV29-1 and TRBJ1-5 genes, the full variable domain is: SAVISQKPSRDICQRGTSLTIQCQVDSQVTMMFWYRQQPGQSLTLIATANQGSEATYESGFVIDKFPISRPNLTFSTLTVSNMSPEDSSIYLCSVETDRGQPQHFGDGTRLSIL.